This T cell receptor beta chain was found in a study of CD8 T cells in Susac syndrome. Random hexamers primed reverse transcription of about 0.45 to 1 ug RNA. An immunoSEQ multiplex PCR generated amplified TCR beta CDR3 products spanning 54 Vbeta and 13 Jbeta. TCRdb analysed the immunoSEQ multiplex PCR reads with MiXCR anew, one entry per CDR3 protein. The data show about 300,000 distinct CDR3 sequences, with 75% to 90% seen just once and under 0.2% held by the top ten. TCR beta was sequenced from blood CD8+ and CD4+ T cells. Negative isolation was used for CD8+ and CD4+ T cells and FACS enrichment for TEMRA cells. Worth noting for this clonotype: What it recognizes is unknown.

The study's findings and limits: The study acknowledged a relatively small number of individuals in its TCR sequencing and HLA analysis.

Material for sequencing was CD8+ T cells from PBMCs. The TCR comes from a human donor with multiple sclerosis.

The CDR3 region has the DNA TGTGCCAGCCGTGGGGAGGGCCAAGGCACCGGGGAGCTGTTTTTT. Translating gives CASRGEGQGTGELFF. This chain uses TRBV19 with TRBJ2-2, with TRBD2 identical over 7 bases. With 9 bases clipped from V and 4 bases from J, the junction kept 11 bases outside the gene matches. The CDR3 has 15 residues. Germline V CDR1 and CDR2: LNHDA, SQIVND (reference sequence).